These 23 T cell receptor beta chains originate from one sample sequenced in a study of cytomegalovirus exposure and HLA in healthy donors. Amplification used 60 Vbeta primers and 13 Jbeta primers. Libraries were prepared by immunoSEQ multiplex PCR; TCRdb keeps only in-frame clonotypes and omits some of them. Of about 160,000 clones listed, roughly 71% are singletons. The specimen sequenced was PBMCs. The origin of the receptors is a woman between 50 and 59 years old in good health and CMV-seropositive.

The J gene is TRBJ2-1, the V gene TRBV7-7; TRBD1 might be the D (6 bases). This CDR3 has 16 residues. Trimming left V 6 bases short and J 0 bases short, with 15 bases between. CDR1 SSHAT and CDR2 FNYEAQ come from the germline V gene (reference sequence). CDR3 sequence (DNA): TGTGCCAGCAGTCCCCAGGCAGGGGCCTCCTACAATGAGCAGTTCTTC. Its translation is CASSPQAGASYNEQFF. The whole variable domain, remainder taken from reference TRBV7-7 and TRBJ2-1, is GAGVSQSPRYKVTKRGQDVTLRCDPISSHATLYWYQQALGQGPEFLTYFNYEAQPDKSGLPSDRFSAERPEGSISTLTIQRTEQRDSAMYRCASSPQAGASYNEQFFGPGTRLTVL.

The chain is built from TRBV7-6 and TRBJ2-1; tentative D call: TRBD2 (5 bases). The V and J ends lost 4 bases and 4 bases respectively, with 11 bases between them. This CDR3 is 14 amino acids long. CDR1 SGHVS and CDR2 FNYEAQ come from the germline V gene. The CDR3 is CASSSFGMYNEQFF. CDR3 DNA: TGTGCCAGCAGCTCCTTCGGGATGTACAATGAGCAGTTCTTC.

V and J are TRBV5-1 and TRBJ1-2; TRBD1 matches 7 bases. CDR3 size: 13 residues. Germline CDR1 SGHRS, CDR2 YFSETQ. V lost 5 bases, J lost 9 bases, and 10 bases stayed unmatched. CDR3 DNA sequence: TGCGCCAGCAGATATAGACAGGGAACAAGCTACACCTTC. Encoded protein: CASRYRQGTSYTF.

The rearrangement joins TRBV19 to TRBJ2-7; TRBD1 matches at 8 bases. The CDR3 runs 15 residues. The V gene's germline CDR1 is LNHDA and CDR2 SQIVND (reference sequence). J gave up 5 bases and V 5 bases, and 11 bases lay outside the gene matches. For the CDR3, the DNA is TGTGCCAGTAGTCCTCCCCGGACAGGGTCCCACGAGCAGTACTTC. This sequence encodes CASSPPRTGSHEQYF.

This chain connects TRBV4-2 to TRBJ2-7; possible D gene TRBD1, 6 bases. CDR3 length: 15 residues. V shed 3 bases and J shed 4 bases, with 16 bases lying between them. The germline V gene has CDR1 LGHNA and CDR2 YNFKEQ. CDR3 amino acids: CASSQEDSAHYEQYF. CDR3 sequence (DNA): TGTGCCAGCAGCCAGGAGGACAGTGCCCATTACGAGCAGTACTTC.

CDR3 nucleotides: TGCGCCAGCAGCTTGGCAGACAGAAGTAGAAACACTGAAGCTTTCTTT. Residues: CASSLADRSRNTEAFF. The V call is TRBV5-1, the J call TRBJ1-1; D perhaps matches TRBD1 (5 bases). V was pared by 0 bases and J by 2 bases, with 14 bases between. Germline CDR1 SGHRS, CDR2 YFSETQ. The CDR3 loop spans 16 amino acids.

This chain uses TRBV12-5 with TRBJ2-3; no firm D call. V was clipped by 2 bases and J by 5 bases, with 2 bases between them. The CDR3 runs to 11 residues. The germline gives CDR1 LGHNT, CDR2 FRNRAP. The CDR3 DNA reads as TGTGCTAGTGGTTTGCTAGATACGCAGTATTTT. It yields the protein CASGLLDTQYF.

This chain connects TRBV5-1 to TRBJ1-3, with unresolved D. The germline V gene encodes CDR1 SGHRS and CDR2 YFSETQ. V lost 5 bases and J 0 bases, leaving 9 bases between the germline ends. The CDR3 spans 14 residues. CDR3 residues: CASSFSSSGNTIYF. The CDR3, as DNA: TGCGCCAGCAGTTTTTCATCCTCTGGAAACACCATATATTTT.

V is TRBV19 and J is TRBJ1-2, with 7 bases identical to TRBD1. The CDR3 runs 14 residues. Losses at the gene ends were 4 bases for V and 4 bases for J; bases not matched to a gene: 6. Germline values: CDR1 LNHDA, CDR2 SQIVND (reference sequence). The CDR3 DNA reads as TGTGCCAGTAGTAGACAGGGTACGGGCTATGGCTACACCTTC. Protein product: CASSRQGTGYGYTF.

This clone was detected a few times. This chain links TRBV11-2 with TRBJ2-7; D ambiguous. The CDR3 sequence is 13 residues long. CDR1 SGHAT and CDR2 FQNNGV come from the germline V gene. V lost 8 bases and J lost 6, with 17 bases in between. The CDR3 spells CASGAGQAGEQYF. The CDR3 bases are TGTGCCAGCGGCGCTGGGCAGGCCGGCGAGCAGTACTTC.

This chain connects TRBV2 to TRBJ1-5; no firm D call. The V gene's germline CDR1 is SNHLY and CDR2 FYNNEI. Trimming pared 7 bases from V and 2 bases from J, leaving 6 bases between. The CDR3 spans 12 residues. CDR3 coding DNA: TGTGCCAGCACCCGGGGCAATCAGCCCCAGCATTTT. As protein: CASTRGNQPQHF.

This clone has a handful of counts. CDR3 sequence reads: CASSEWDSNEKLFF. The CDR3 nucleotides are TGTGCCAGCAGTGAATGGGACAGTAATGAAAAACTGTTTTTT. This rearrangement joins TRBV2 to TRBJ1-4; 7 bases line up with TRBD1. This CDR3 region has 14 residues. V trimming: 2 bases; J trimming: 4 bases; junction bases outside the gene matches: 1. CDR1 and CDR2 from the germline V gene are SNHLY and FYNNEI.

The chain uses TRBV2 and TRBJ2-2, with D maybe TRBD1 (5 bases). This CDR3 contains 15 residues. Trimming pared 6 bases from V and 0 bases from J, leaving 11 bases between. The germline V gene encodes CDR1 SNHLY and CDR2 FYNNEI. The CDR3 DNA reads TGTGCCAGCAGAGACAGTGTTGCGAACACCGGGGAGCTGTTTTTT. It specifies CASRDSVANTGELFF.

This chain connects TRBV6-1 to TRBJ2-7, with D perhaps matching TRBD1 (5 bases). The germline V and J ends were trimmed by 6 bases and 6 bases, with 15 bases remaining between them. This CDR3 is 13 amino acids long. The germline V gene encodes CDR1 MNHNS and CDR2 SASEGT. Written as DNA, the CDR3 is TGTGCCAGCAGGACAGTACAAGGTTGCGAGCAGTACTTC. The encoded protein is CASRTVQGCEQYF.

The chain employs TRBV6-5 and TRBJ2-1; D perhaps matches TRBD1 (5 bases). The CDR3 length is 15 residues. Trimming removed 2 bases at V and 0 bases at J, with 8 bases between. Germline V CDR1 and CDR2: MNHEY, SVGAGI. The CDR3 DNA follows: TGTGCCAGCAGTTACGGGGCGACCTCCTACAATGAGCAGTTCTTC. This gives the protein CASSYGATSYNEQFF.

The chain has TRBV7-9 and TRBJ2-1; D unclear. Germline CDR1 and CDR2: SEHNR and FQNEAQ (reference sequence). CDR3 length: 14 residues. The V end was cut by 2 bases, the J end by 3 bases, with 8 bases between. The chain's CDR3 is CASSLTDHYNEQFF. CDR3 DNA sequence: TGTGCCAGCAGCTTAACTGATCACTACAATGAGCAGTTCTTC. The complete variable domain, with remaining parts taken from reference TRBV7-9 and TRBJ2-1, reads DTGVSQNPRHKITKRGQNVTFRCDPISEHNRLYWYRQTLGQGPEFLTYFQNEAQLEKSRLLSDRFSAERPKGSFSTLEIQRTEQGDSAMYLCASSLTDHYNEQFFGPGTRLTVL.

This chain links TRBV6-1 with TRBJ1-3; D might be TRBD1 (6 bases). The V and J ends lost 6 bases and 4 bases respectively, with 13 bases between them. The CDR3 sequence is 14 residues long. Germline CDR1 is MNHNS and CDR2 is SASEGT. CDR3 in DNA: TGTGCCAGCAGACAACAGGGTGGAGGAAACACCATATATTTT. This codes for CASRQQGGGNTIYF.

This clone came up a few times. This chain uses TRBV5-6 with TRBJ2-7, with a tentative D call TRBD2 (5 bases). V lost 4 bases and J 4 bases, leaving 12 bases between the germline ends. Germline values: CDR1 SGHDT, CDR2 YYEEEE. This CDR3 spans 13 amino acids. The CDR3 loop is CASSARRYYEQYF. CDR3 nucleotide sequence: TGTGCCAGCAGCGCCCGGAGGTATTACGAGCAGTACTTC.

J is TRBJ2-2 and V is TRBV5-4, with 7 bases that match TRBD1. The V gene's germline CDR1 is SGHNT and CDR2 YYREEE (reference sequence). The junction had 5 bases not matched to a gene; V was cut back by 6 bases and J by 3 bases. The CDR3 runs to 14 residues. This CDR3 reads CASTGQEDTGELFF. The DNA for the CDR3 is TGTGCCAGCACCGGACAGGAGGACACCGGGGAGCTGTTTTTT.

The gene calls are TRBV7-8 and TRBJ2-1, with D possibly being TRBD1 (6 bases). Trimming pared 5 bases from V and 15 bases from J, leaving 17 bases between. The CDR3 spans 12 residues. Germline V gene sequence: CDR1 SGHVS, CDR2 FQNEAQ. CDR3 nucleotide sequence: TGTGCCAGCAGCCCAAGACAGGTTCGACCGTTCTTC. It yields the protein CASSPRQVRPFF.

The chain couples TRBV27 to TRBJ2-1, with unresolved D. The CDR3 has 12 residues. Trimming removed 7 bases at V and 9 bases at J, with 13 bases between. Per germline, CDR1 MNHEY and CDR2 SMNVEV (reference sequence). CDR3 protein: CASTLKTGEQFF. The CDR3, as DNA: TGTGCCAGCACCTTGAAAACTGGTGAGCAGTTCTTC.

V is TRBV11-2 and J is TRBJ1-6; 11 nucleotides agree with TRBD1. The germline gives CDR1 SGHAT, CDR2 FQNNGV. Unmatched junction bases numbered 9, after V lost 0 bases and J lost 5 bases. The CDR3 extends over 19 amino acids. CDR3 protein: CASSLDRRTGGPDNSPLHF. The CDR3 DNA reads TGTGCCAGCAGCTTAGATCGGAGGACAGGGGGCCCGGATAATTCACCCCTCCACTTT.

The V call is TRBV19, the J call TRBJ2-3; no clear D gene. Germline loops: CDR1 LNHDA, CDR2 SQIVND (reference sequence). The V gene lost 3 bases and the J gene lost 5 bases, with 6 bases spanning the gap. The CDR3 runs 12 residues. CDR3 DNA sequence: TGTGCCAGTAGTATCCGTAGAGATACGCAGTATTTT. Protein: CASSIRRDTQYF.